This T cell receptor beta chain was recorded in a study of graft-versus-host responses after intestinal transplantation. Investigators treated the graft tissue so that it released intraepithelial and lamina propria lymphocytes. Some clones are missing from TCRdb's copy, which holds only in-frame ones; the method was immunoSEQ multiplex PCR. The profile shows about 29,000 clones, 65% to 80% of them singletons. Specimen: ileum tissue, collected 98 days after intestinal transplantation. The receptor was derived from a human patient who received an intestinal transplant, so some T cells may come from the graft donor.

The CDR3, as DNA: TGCGCCAGCAGCTTGGCTCCGCTCTCCTACGAGCAGTACTTC. This sequence encodes CASSLAPLSYEQYF. The rearrangement uses TRBV5-1 and TRBJ2-7; no firm D call. The V gene lost 0 bases and the J gene lost 0 bases, with 7 bases spanning the gap. CDR1 and CDR2 (germline): SGHRS, YFSETQ. There are 14 residues in the CDR3.